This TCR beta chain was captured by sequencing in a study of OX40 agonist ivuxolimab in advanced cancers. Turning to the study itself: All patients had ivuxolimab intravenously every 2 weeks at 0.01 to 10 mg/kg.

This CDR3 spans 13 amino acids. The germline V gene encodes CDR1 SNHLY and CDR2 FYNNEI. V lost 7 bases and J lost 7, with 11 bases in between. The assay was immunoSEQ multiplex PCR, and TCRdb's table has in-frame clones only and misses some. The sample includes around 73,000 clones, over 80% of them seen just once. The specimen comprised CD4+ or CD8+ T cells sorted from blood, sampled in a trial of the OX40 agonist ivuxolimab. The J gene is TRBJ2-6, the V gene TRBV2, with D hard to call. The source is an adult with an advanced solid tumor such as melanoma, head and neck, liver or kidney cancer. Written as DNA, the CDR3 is TGTGCCAGCATCCCGGAGCGTGCCAACGTCCTGACTTTC. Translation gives CASIPERANVLTF.